This is a list of T cell receptor beta chains from one sample in a study of CD8 T cells in ankylosing spondylitis. TCRdb used MiXCR to reprocess the 5' RACE reads, holding one entry per CDR3 protein. The data contain around 220,000 distinct CDR3 sequences, about 10% of them singletons. Input material: blood, either unsorted or a sorted T cell fraction (not recorded which). The source is a male donor with ankylosing spondylitis or in good health (not recorded which). Each CDR3 is given with its conserved first and last residue. Each record gives: V gene, CDR3 length, D gene, J gene, clone size, CDR3 DNA, CDR3 protein. The D gene is left open where the match is weak. Size is omitted from some rows. Given values are once, few, many or a class for expanded clones.

V gene: TRBV7-2
CDR3 length: 15
D gene: -
J gene: TRBJ2-3
clone size: -
CDR3 DNA: TGTGCCAGCAGCTTGGCCAGGGCTTACGCAGATACGCAGTATTTT
CDR3 protein: CASSLARAYADTQYF

V gene: TRBV3-1
CDR3 length: 15
D gene: -
J gene: TRBJ2-5
clone size: -
CDR3 DNA: TGTGCCAGCAGCCAAGGGACCTTATCCCAAGAGACCCAGTACTTC
CDR3 protein: CASSQGTLSQETQYF

V gene: TRBV7-2
CDR3 length: 14
D gene: -
J gene: TRBJ2-3
clone size: few
CDR3 DNA: TGTGCCAGCAGCTTAGAGAGCATCGCAGATACGCAGTATTTT
CDR3 protein: CASSLESIADTQYF

V gene: TRBV7-9
CDR3 length: 15
D gene: TRBD1
J gene: TRBJ2-6
clone size: many
CDR3 DNA: TGTGCCAGCAGCTTTACAGGGGCTGGGGCCAACGTCCTGACTTTC
CDR3 protein: CASSFTGAGANVLTF

V gene: TRBV3-1
CDR3 length: 14
D gene: -
J gene: TRBJ1-4
clone size: many
CDR3 DNA: TGTGCCAGCAGCTCAAGGACAGCAAATGAAAAACTGTTTTTT
CDR3 protein: CASSSRTANEKLFF

V gene: TRBV7-2
CDR3 length: 13
D gene: -
J gene: TRBJ2-3
clone size: few
CDR3 DNA: TGTGCCAGCAGCTGGGGCGGTGCAGATACGCAGTATTTT
CDR3 protein: CASSWGGADTQYF

V gene: TRBV6-1
CDR3 length: 13
D gene: -
J gene: TRBJ2-3
clone size: many
CDR3 DNA: TGTGCCAGCAGTCGTCGGAGCACAGATACGCAGTATTTT
CDR3 protein: CASSRRSTDTQYF

V gene: TRBV5-5
CDR3 length: 16
D gene: -
J gene: TRBJ2-7
clone size: few
CDR3 DNA: TGTGCCAGCAGCTTGGGGTTCTGGACAGTCTCCTACGAGCAGTACTTC
CDR3 protein: CASSLGFWTVSYEQYF

V gene: TRBV3-1
CDR3 length: 13
D gene: TRBD2
J gene: TRBJ2-1
clone size: few
CDR3 DNA: TGTGCCAGCAGCGCCATGGGGGGGTCTGAGCAGTTCTTC
CDR3 protein: CASSAMGGSEQFF

V gene: TRBV29-1
CDR3 length: 15
D gene: -
J gene: TRBJ2-7
clone size: -
CDR3 DNA: TGCAGCGTTGAAGGGCGGGGCGGACTCTCGCTAGAGCAGTACTTC
CDR3 protein: CSVEGRGGLSLEQYF

V gene: TRBV5-1
CDR3 length: 16
D gene: TRBD2
J gene: TRBJ2-7
clone size: few
CDR3 DNA: TGCGCCAGCAGCTTGGGCGGGGGGAACTTTCCCCACGAGCAGTACTTC
CDR3 protein: CASSLGGGNFPHEQYF

V gene: TRBV7-9
CDR3 length: 11
D gene: -
J gene: TRBJ1-2
clone size: many
CDR3 DNA: TGTGCCAGCAGCTTAACCCATGGCTACACCTTC
CDR3 protein: CASSLTHGYTF

V gene: TRBV7-2
CDR3 length: 14
D gene: TRBD1
J gene: TRBJ1-1
clone size: many
CDR3 DNA: TGTGCCAGCAGCTCGAGGGGGACAGCGAAGATATCTTTCTTT
CDR3 protein: CASSSRGTAKISFF

V gene: TRBV3-1
CDR3 length: 15
D gene: TRBD1
J gene: TRBJ1-2
clone size: -
CDR3 DNA: TGTGCCAGCAGCCAGGGGGGACAGGGCAACTATGGCTACACCTTC
CDR3 protein: CASSQGGQGNYGYTF

V gene: TRBV20-1
CDR3 length: 13
D gene: TRBD1
J gene: TRBJ1-2
clone size: many
CDR3 DNA: TGCAGTGCCGGGACAGTCTCTAACTATGGCTACACCTTC
CDR3 protein: CSAGTVSNYGYTF

V gene: TRBV12-3/TRBV12-4
CDR3 length: 16
D gene: TRBD2
J gene: TRBJ2-5
clone size: many
CDR3 DNA: TGTGCCAGCAGACCAACTAGCGGGAGACCTCAAGAGACCCAGTACTTC
CDR3 protein: CASRPTSGRPQETQYF